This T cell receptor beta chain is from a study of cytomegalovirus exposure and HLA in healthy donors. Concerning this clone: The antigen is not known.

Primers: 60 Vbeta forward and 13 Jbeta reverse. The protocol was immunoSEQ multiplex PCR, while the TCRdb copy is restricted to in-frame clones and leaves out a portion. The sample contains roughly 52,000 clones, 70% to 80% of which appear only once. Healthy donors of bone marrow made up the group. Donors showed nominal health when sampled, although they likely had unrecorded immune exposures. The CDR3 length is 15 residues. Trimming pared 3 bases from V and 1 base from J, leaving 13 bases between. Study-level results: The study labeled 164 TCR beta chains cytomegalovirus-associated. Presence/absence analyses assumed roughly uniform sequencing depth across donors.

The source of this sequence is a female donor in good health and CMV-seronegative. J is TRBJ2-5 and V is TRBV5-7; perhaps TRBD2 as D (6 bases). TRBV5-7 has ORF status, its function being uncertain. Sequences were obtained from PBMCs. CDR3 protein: CASSYRDSSQETQYF. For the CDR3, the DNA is TGTGCCAGCAGCTACCGGGACTCGAGCCAAGAGACCCAGTACTTC.